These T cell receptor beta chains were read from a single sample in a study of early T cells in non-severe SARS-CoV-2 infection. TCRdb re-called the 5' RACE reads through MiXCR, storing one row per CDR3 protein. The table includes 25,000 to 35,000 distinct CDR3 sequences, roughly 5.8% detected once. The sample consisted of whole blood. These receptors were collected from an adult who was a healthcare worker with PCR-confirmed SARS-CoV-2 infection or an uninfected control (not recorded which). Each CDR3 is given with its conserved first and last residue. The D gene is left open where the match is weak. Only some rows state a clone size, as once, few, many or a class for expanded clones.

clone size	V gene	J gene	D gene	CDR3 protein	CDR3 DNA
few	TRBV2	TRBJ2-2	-	CASSVGRDTGELFF	TGTGCCAGCAGCGTTGGCAGGGACACCGGGGAGCTGTTTTTT
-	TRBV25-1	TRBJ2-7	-	CASKGGGREQYF	TGTGCATCGAAAGGTGGGGGTCGCGAGCAGTACTTC
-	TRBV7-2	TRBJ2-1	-	CASSPMGGSTYNEQFF	TGTGCCAGCAGCCCCATGGGTGGATCCACCTACAATGAGCAGTTCTTC
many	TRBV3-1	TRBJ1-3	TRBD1	CASSQDGTGVNTIYF	TGTGCCAGCAGCCAAGATGGGACAGGGGTAAACACCATATATTTT
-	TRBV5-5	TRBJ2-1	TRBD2	CASSWGLAGGNEQFF	TGTGCCAGCAGCTGGGGACTAGCGGGAGGCAATGAGCAGTTCTTC
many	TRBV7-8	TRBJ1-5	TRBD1	CASSFGQGNQPQHF	TGTGCCAGCAGCTTTGGACAGGGCAATCAGCCCCAGCATTTT
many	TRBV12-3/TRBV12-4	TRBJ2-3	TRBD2	CASSPDGTSGTDTQYF	TGTGCCAGCAGTCCCGACGGGACTAGCGGCACAGATACGCAGTATTTT
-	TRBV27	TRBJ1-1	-	CASSFISSEGTEAFF	TGTGCCAGCAGTTTCATAAGCTCCGAGGGCACTGAAGCTTTCTTT
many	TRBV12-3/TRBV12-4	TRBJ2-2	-	CASSPRGPGELFF	TGTGCCAGCAGTCCCAGGGGACCCGGGGAGCTGTTTTTT
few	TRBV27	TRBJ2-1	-	CASIPFGIGGGGNEQFF	TGTGCCAGCATTCCTTTCGGGATCGGGGGAGGGGGCAATGAGCAGTTCTTC
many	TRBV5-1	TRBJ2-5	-	CASSLERPQETQYF	TGCGCCAGCAGCTTGGAACGCCCGCAAGAGACCCAGTACTTC
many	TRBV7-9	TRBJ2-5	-	CASSLAFQETQYF	TGTGCCAGCAGCCTCGCGTTCCAAGAGACCCAGTACTTC
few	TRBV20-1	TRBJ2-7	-	CSATLPGYYEQYF	TGCAGTGCTACGTTACCAGGATACTACGAGCAGTACTTC